The 13 T cell receptor beta chains below were found in one sample sequenced in a study of technical replicates of blood from a few donors. TCRdb's table, derived via immunoSEQ multiplex PCR, lists solely in-frame clones and lacks some. The profile covers some 70,000 clones, with about 97% appearing a single time and roughly 0.26% taken by the ten largest. The sample taken for sequencing was T cells isolated from PBMCs. These receptors all come from a human donor in good health.

The chain employs TRBV2 and TRBJ1-1; D is unresolved. This CDR3 has 12 amino acids. Germline V lookup: CDR1 SNHLY, CDR2 FYNNEI. V was pared by 7 bases and J by 0 bases, with 6 bases between. The CDR3 region is CASTQMNTEAFF. The CDR3 nucleotides read TGTGCCAGCACACAGATGAACACTGAAGCTTTCTTT.

The V gene is TRBV5-5, the J gene TRBJ1-2, with D perhaps TRBD1 (6 bases). Per the germline V gene, CDR1 is SGHKS and CDR2 is YYEKEE (reference sequence). The CDR3 sequence is 14 residues long. Trimming cost V 0 bases and J 5 bases, with 11 bases left between them. Here the CDR3 DNA reads TGTGCCAGCAGCTTGGGACAGGCCTCATATGGCTACACCTTC. This sequence encodes CASSLGQASYGYTF.

This chain links TRBV7-9 with TRBJ2-7; possible D gene TRBD1, 6 bases. The CDR3 runs 14 residues. Trimming cost V 1 base and J 6 bases, with 13 bases left between them. Germline V CDR1 and CDR2: SEHNR, FQNEAQ (reference sequence). The CDR3 DNA sequence: TGTGCCAGCAGCTTAGGGACAGCGGCAACCGAGCAGTACTTC. Its protein is CASSLGTAATEQYF.

This sequence joins TRBV28 and TRBJ2-1, with 11 bases aligning to TRBD2. The CDR3 is 16 residues long. Germline assignment: CDR1 MDHEN and CDR2 SYDVKM. Germline trimming cut 6 bases from V and 9 bases from J; bases unmatched to any gene: 13. CDR3 loop: CASSYQAGTSGIEQFF. Written as DNA, the CDR3 is TGTGCCAGCAGCTACCAAGCCGGGACTAGCGGTATTGAGCAGTTCTTC.

This chain uses TRBV27 with TRBJ2-3; TRBD2 agrees at 9 bases. CDR3 length: 17 amino acids. Germline CDR1 MNHEY, CDR2 SMNVEV (reference sequence). The ends lost 4 bases at V and 9 bases at J; junction bases unmatched: 17. The CDR3 sequence: CASSWGASGKVAQTQYF. As DNA, the CDR3 is TGTGCCAGCAGTTGGGGGGCTAGCGGGAAAGTGGCCCAAACGCAGTATTTT.

This chain joins TRBV6-5 and TRBJ2-7; no clear D gene. V lost 5 bases and J 6 bases, leaving 8 bases between the germline ends. Germline CDR1 is MNHEY and CDR2 is SVGAGI. This CDR3 spans 11 amino acids. In DNA, the CDR3 is TGTGCCAGCAGTATTTCCGGCGAGCAGTACTTC. Translation gives CASSISGEQYF.

The chain joins TRBV30 to TRBJ2-3, with 13 nucleotides matching TRBD2. This CDR3 has 18 amino acids. J gave up 4 bases and V 2 bases, and 12 bases lay outside the gene matches. The V gene's germline CDR1 is GTSNPN and CDR2 SVGIG (reference sequence). The CDR3 protein is CAWSRGRTSGSRSDTQYF. The DNA of the CDR3 is TGTGCCTGGAGTCGAGGGCGGACTAGCGGGAGTAGGTCAGATACGCAGTATTTT. Filled out from reference TRBV30 and TRBJ2-3, the complete variable domain reads SQTIHQWPATLVQPVGSPLSLECTVEGTSNPNLYWYRQAAGRGLQLLFYSVGIGQISSEVPQNLSASRPQDRQFILSSKKLLLSDSGFYLCAWSRGRTSGSRSDTQYFGPGTRLTVL.

The rearrangement links TRBV7-8 to TRBJ1-3; D is undetermined. The CDR3 is 15 residues long. CDR1 SGHVS and CDR2 FQNEAQ come from the germline V gene. Trimming cost V 1 base and J 0 bases, with 7 bases left between them. In DNA, the CDR3 is TGTGCCAGCAGCTTAGTGGCTTCCTCTGGAAACACCATATATTTT. Encoded protein: CASSLVASSGNTIYF.

The V gene is TRBV11-1, the J gene TRBJ2-7; 10 bases map to TRBD1. With V trimmed by 5 bases and J by 7 bases, 11 bases remained unmatched. Germline V gene sequence: CDR1 SGHAT, CDR2 FQDESV (reference sequence). The CDR3 is 15 residues long. This chain's CDR3 is CASSQVWDRGEEQYF. For the CDR3, the DNA is TGTGCCAGCAGCCAAGTGTGGGACAGGGGCGAGGAGCAGTACTTC.

This sequence joins TRBV6-5 and TRBJ1-1; D not certain. The CDR3 runs to 11 residues. CDR1 and CDR2 from the germline V gene are MNHEY and SVGAGI. The ends were cut back, 8 bases at V and 1 base at J, with 5 bases in the middle. The CDR3 is CASRGNTEAFF. The CDR3 region has the DNA TGTGCCAGCCGGGGGAACACTGAAGCTTTCTTT.

This clone has only one observation. The chain employs TRBV5-6 and TRBJ1-2; TRBD1 matches 9 bases. The CDR3 totals 15 residues. The V gene's germline CDR1 is SGHDT and CDR2 YYEEEE. V lost 0 bases to trimming and J lost 4 bases; unmatched junction nucleotides: 4. In DNA form, the CDR3 reads TGTGCCAGCAGCTTGGGGGACAGGGTTGTCTATGGCTACACCTTC. It yields the protein CASSLGDRVVYGYTF.

This sequence joins TRBV9 and TRBJ2-3; 7 nucleotides line up with TRBD2. V trimming: 4 bases; J trimming: 0 bases; junction bases outside the gene matches: 8. The CDR3 contains 16 residues. CDR1 and CDR2 (germline): SGDLS, YYNGEE. As DNA, the CDR3 is TGTGCCAGCAGCCTTGGGGCGGGAGCTAGCACAGATACGCAGTATTTT. This translates into CASSLGAGASTDTQYF.

The rearrangement uses TRBV5-5 and TRBJ2-5; D is unclear. The CDR3 runs 12 residues. Germline CDR1 is SGHKS and CDR2 is YYEKEE (reference sequence). Trimming shortened V by 5 bases and J by 4 bases, and 9 bases separated the two germline ends. The CDR3 sequence is CASRPPGETQYF. CDR3 nucleotides: TGTGCCAGCAGACCCCCGGGAGAGACCCAGTACTTC.